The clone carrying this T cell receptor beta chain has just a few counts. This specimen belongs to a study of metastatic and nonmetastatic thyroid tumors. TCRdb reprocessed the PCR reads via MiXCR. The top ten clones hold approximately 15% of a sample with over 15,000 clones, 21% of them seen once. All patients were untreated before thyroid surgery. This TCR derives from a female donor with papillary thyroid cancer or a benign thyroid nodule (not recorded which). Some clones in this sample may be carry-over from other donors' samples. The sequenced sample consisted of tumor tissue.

The CDR3 loop is CAWSVGLTYGYTF. CDR3 in DNA: TGTGCCTGGAGTGTAGGACTCACCTATGGCTACACCTTC. The rearrangement links TRBV30 to TRBJ1-2; D call uncertain. Germline CDR1 GTSNPN, CDR2 SVGIG (reference sequence). The CDR3 has 13 amino acids. V shed 0 bases and J shed 4 bases, with 9 bases lying between them.